This T cell receptor (beta chain) was identified in a study of cytomegalovirus exposure and HLA in healthy donors. The PCR made use of 60 Vbeta and 13 Jbeta primers. TCRdb keeps only in-frame clones here, not all; method: immunoSEQ multiplex PCR. This sample has roughly 160,000 clones; about 80% occur once, and the top ten carry about 1.3%. Germline V CDR1 and CDR2: KGHSH, LQKENI. The CDR3 contains 16 residues. The V end lost 0 bases, the J end lost 4 bases, and 16 bases lay between the germline ends. The source is a man aged 25-45 years in good health and CMV-seronegative. J is TRBJ2-7 and V is TRBV18, with a tentative D call TRBD1 (5 bases). Sequencing used PBMCs. DNA of the CDR3: TGTGCCAGCTCACCACCGGGAAGCAGGGCTGTATACGAGCAGTACTTC. Amino acids: CASSPPGSRAVYEQYF.